The following is a T cell receptor beta chain sequence with its context. The trim removed 4 bases at V and 5 bases at J, leaving 7 bases unmatched. This CDR3 contains 15 residues. Germline V lookup: CDR1 SGHRS, CDR2 YFSETQ. This sample is part of a study of CD8 T cells in Susac syndrome. Reverse transcription of roughly 0.45 to 1 ug RNA was performed with random hexamers. TCRdb ran MiXCR on the immunoSEQ multiplex PCR reads and lists one entry per CDR3 protein. Among some 110,000 distinct CDR3 sequences listed, just under 95% were seen once. J is TRBJ2-2 and V is TRBV5-1, with TRBD2 matching 8 bases. This clonotype was obtained from a human donor in good health. Input material: CD4+ T cells from PBMCs. CDR3 amino acids: CASSGAGVVTGELFF. Here the CDR3 DNA reads TGCGCCAGCAGCGGAGCGGGAGTAGTAACCGGGGAGCTGTTTTTT. Supplemented by reference TRBV5-1 and TRBJ2-2, the full variable domain reads KAGVTQTPRYLIKTRGQQVTLSCSPISGHRSVSWYQQTPGQGLQFLFEYFSETQRNKGNFPGRFSGRQFSNSRSEMNVSTLELGDSALYLCASSGAGVVTGELFFGEGSRLTVL.